One and the same sample provided the 10 T cell receptor beta chains below, sequenced in a study of blood T cell repertoires in COVID-19. Assay: immunoSEQ multiplex PCR; the TCRdb copy retains only in-frame clones and omits some. Here the sample spans about 190,000 clones, around four fifths being singletons. Sequenced: peripheral blood. The receptors here all came from a middle-aged man with active or convalescent COVID-19.

The chain employs TRBV6-5 and TRBJ2-7; D may be TRBD2 (6 bases). V was trimmed by 2 bases and J by 3 bases, leaving 11 bases between them. Germline CDR1 is MNHEY and CDR2 is SVGAGI. There are 14 residues in the CDR3. CDR3 loop: CASSYGDSYYEQYF. CDR3 bases: TGTGCCAGCAGTTACGGGGACTCGTACTACGAGCAGTACTTC.

The rearrangement links TRBV19 to TRBJ1-1; no definite D call. The CDR3 contains 14 residues. Germline assignment: CDR1 LNHDA and CDR2 SQIVND (reference sequence). Between the trimmed V and J ends, which lost 1 base and 5 bases, there was a span of 11 bases. The CDR3: CASSIAVRGTEAFF. CDR3 nucleotide sequence: TGTGCCAGTAGTATAGCGGTGAGAGGGACTGAAGCTTTCTTT.

V and J are TRBV5-6 and TRBJ1-1; 7 bases align to TRBD1. The CDR3 is 15 residues long. CDR1 is SGHDT, CDR2 YYEEEE, per germline. Trimming removed 2 bases from V and 3 bases from J; junction bases left unmatched: 7. The DNA of the CDR3 is TGTGCCAGCAGCTTTGAGCTGACAGGGCACACTGAAGCTTTCTTT. Its translation: CASSFELTGHTEAFF.

V is TRBV9 and J is TRBJ1-3; a possible D gene is TRBD1 (5 bases). Per the germline V gene, CDR1 is SGDLS and CDR2 is YYNGEE. V was clipped by 4 bases and J by 4 bases, with 18 bases between them. The CDR3 sequence is 16 residues long. The CDR3 region has the DNA TGTGCCAGCAGCCCCACTGGGGGGACGTACGGAAACACCATATATTTT. Residues: CASSPTGGTYGNTIYF.

This rearrangement joins TRBV3-1 (or the pseudogene TRBV3-2) to TRBJ1-5, with 8 bases aligning to TRBD1. CDR1 is LGHDT, CDR2 YNNKEL, per germline (reference sequence). The CDR3 is 14 amino acids. With V trimmed by 8 bases and J by 7 bases, 10 bases remained unmatched. The CDR3 loop is CASGTGSLGQPQHF. The CDR3 DNA reads TGTGCCAGCGGGACAGGCTCCCTTGGGCAGCCCCAGCATTTT.

The rearrangement uses TRBV6-2 or TRBV6-3 and TRBJ2-5; 8 bases match TRBD1. The CDR3 spans 21 residues. Unmatched junction bases numbered 20, after V lost 2 bases and J lost 0 bases. Germline values: CDR1 MNHEY, CDR2 SVGEGT. The CDR3 region is CASSYDRGRRGGWSYQETQYF. The DNA of the CDR3 is TGTGCCAGCAGTTACGACAGGGGAAGGCGAGGTGGTTGGTCCTACCAAGAGACCCAGTACTTC.

V and J are TRBV19 and TRBJ2-7, with D maybe TRBD2 (5 bases). Germline values: CDR1 LNHDA, CDR2 SQIVND (reference sequence). V gave up 6 bases and J gave up 9 bases, with 21 bases separating them. The CDR3 is 14 amino acids. Here the CDR3 DNA reads TGTGCCAGTAGAAGTCGGGCAGGAGGCCTTGCGCAGTACTTC. It specifies CASRSRAGGLAQYF.

The table lists this clone with a count of one. V is TRBV5-1 and J is TRBJ1-2; D gene uncertain. CDR3 length: 13 residues. Germline CDR1 SGHRS, CDR2 YFSETQ. V was clipped by 4 bases and J by 2 bases, with 9 bases between them. In DNA form, the CDR3 reads TGCGCCAGCAGCGAGGGAACCAACTATGGCTACACCTTC. This sequence encodes CASSEGTNYGYTF.

The rearrangement joins TRBV9 to TRBJ1-4, with a possible D match to TRBD1 (6 bases). V was shortened by 0 bases and J by 0 bases, with 18 bases between the two germline ends. In germline, CDR1 is SGDLS, CDR2 YYNGEE. The CDR3 runs 19 residues. In DNA, the CDR3 is TGTGCCAGCAGCGTAGGCACACAGGGTAGGGCTGCAACTAATGAAAAACTGTTTTTT. This codes for CASSVGTQGRAATNEKLFF.

In this sample, this clone turned up once. CDR3 coding DNA: TGTGCCACCCAAAGGGACTTGAGGGCAGATACGCAGTATTTT. This gives the protein CATQRDLRADTQYF. The chain combines TRBV2 with TRBJ2-3; D might be TRBD2 (6 bases). CDR1 SNHLY and CDR2 FYNNEI come from the germline V gene. The length of the CDR3 is 14 residues. Trimming stripped 10 bases from V and 4 bases from J, with 18 bases between.